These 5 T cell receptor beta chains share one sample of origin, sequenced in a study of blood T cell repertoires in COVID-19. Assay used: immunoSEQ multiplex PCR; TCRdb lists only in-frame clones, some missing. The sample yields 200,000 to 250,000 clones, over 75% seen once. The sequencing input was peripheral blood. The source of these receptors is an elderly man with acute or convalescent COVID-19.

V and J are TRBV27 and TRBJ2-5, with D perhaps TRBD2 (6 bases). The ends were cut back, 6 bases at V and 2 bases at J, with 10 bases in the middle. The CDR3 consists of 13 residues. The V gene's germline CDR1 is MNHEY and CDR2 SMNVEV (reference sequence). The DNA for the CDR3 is TGTGCCAGCAGGACTAGGGGACAAGAGACCCAGTACTTC. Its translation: CASRTRGQETQYF.

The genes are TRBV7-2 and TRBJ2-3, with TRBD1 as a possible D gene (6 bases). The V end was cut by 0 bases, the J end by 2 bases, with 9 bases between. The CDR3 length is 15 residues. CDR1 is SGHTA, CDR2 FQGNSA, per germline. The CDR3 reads CASSLAGTYTDTQYF. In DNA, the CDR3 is TGTGCCAGCAGCTTAGCGGGGACATACACAGATACGCAGTATTTT.

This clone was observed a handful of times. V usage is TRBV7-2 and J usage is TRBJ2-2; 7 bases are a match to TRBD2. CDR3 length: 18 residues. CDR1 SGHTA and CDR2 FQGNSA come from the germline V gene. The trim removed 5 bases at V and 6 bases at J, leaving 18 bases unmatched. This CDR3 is CASSAWVGAGYGSGELFF. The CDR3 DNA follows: TGTGCCAGCAGCGCTTGGGTGGGAGCGGGATACGGCTCCGGGGAGCTGTTTTTT.

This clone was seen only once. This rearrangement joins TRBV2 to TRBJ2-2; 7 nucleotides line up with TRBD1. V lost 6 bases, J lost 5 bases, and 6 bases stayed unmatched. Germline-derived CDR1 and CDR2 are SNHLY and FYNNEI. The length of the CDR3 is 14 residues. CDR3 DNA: TGTGCCAGCAGAGAGCAGGGGGAAACCGGGGAGCTGTTTTTT. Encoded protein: CASREQGETGELFF.

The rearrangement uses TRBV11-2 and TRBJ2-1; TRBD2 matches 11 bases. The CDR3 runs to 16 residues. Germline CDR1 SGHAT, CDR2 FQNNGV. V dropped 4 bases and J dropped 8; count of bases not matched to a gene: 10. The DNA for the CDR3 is TGTGCCAGCAGCTACCAACTAGCGGGAGAATCCCATGAGCAGTTCTTC. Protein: CASSYQLAGESHEQFF.